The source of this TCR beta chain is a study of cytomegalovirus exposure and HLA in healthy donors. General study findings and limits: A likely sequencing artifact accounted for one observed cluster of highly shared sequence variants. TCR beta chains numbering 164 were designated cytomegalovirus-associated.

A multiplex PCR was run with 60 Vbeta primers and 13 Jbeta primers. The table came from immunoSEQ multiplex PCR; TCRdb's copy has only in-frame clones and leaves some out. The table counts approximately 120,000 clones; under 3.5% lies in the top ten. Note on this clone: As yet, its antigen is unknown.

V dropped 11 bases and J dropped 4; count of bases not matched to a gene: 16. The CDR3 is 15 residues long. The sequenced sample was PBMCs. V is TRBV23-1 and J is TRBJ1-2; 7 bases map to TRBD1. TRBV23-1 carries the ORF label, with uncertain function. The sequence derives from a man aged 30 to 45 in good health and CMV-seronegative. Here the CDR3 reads CAPADRFYRGYGYTF. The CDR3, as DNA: TGCGCCCCTGCGGACAGGTTTTATCGCGGCTATGGCTACACCTTC.